These T cell receptor beta chains were read from a single sample in a study of T-cell reconstitution after alpha-beta-depleted transplantation in children. TCRdb itself ran the PCR reads through MiXCR, one entry per CDR3 protein. The sample carries approximately 130,000 distinct CDR3 sequences, about 9.9% recorded once. Sequenced material: PBMCs, mostly from graft donor cells, taken 180 days after TCRalphabeta/CD19-depleted stem cell transplant. Every receptor here comes from a girl under three years old who had a stem cell transplant for combined immunodeficiency, so the T cells may come from the graft donor. Both conserved end residues are part of each CDR3. The D gene is left open where the match is weak. Some rows mark clone size as missing; the rest say once, few, many or name a class of expanded clone.

j_call: TRBJ1-2; v_call: TRBV4-3; d_call: TRBD1; cdr3_length: 16; clone_size: few; cdr3_nt: TGCGCCAGCAGCCACCTCCGGACAGGAATGAACTATGGCTACACCTTC; cdr3_aa: CASSHLRTGMNYGYTF
j_call: TRBJ1-1; v_call: TRBV25-1; d_call: .; cdr3_length: 14; clone_size: .; cdr3_nt: TGTGCCAGCAGTGAATTCGGGGGGACCACTGAAGCTTTCTTT; cdr3_aa: CASSEFGGTTEAFF
j_call: TRBJ1-3; v_call: TRBV7-2; d_call: TRBD1; cdr3_length: 14; clone_size: many; cdr3_nt: TGTGCCAGCAGGGGACAGGGGCGTCGAAACACCATATATTTT; cdr3_aa: CASRGQGRRNTIYF
j_call: TRBJ2-5; v_call: TRBV7-2; d_call: .; cdr3_length: 15; clone_size: few; cdr3_nt: TGTGCCAGCAGCCGTCAGGGTTTGGAGCAAGAGACCCAGTACTTC; cdr3_aa: CASSRQGLEQETQYF
j_call: TRBJ2-1; v_call: TRBV5-1; d_call: .; cdr3_length: 15; clone_size: .; cdr3_nt: TGCGCCAGCAGCTTGGCTAGCGTACCCTACAATGAGCAGTTCTTC; cdr3_aa: CASSLASVPYNEQFF
j_call: TRBJ1-4; v_call: TRBV29-1; d_call: .; cdr3_length: 14; clone_size: .; cdr3_nt: TGCAGCGCTTCGAGGGGAGGGGGTAATGAAAAAGTGTTTTTT; cdr3_aa: CSASRGGGNEKVFF
j_call: TRBJ1-2; v_call: TRBV5-1; d_call: .; cdr3_length: 13; clone_size: .; cdr3_nt: TGCGCCAGCAGCTTGGCCAGTAACTATGGCTACACCTTC; cdr3_aa: CASSLASNYGYTF
j_call: TRBJ2-5; v_call: TRBV19; d_call: .; cdr3_length: 14; clone_size: .; cdr3_nt: TGTGCCAGTAGCACCGCCGGACTCTACGGGACCCAGTACTTC; cdr3_aa: CASSTAGLYGTQYF
j_call: TRBJ2-1; v_call: TRBV9; d_call: TRBD2; cdr3_length: 17; clone_size: .; cdr3_nt: TGTGCCAGCAGCTCACGGGCAGCGGGGCCCCCTCGGGGTGAGCAGTTCTTC; cdr3_aa: CASSSRAAGPPRGEQFF
j_call: TRBJ2-7; v_call: TRBV20-1; d_call: .; cdr3_length: 12; clone_size: few; cdr3_nt: TGCAGTGCTGAGGCGGCCCCCTACGAGCAGTACTTC; cdr3_aa: CSAEAAPYEQYF
j_call: TRBJ2-1; v_call: TRBV5-1; d_call: .; cdr3_length: 16; clone_size: few; cdr3_nt: TGCGCCAGCAGCTCTGGACTGCGGGGCTCCTACAATGAGCAGTTCTTC; cdr3_aa: CASSSGLRGSYNEQFF
j_call: TRBJ2-3; v_call: TRBV29-1; d_call: .; cdr3_length: 12; clone_size: .; cdr3_nt: TGCAGCGTTTCCAGGGTGGCAGATACGCAGTATTTT; cdr3_aa: CSVSRVADTQYF
j_call: TRBJ1-1; v_call: TRBV10-3; d_call: TRBD1; cdr3_length: 13; clone_size: many; cdr3_nt: TGTGCCATCATGGGACAGATGAACACTGAAGCTTTCTTT; cdr3_aa: CAIMGQMNTEAFF
j_call: TRBJ2-2; v_call: TRBV5-1; d_call: TRBD2; cdr3_length: 16; clone_size: few; cdr3_nt: TGCGCCAGCAGCTGGACTAGCGTCGCGAACACCGGGGAGCTGTTTTTT; cdr3_aa: CASSWTSVANTGELFF
j_call: TRBJ2-1; v_call: TRBV9; d_call: .; cdr3_length: 14; clone_size: many; cdr3_nt: TGTGCCAGCAGCGTAGCGGGGGCCTACAATGAGCAGTTCTTC; cdr3_aa: CASSVAGAYNEQFF
j_call: TRBJ1-4; v_call: TRBV14; d_call: TRBD1; cdr3_length: 15; clone_size: .; cdr3_nt: TGTGCCAGCAGCCAAAATCAGGGGGCCCGCGGGGAACTGTTTTTT; cdr3_aa: CASSQNQGARGELFF